The clone carrying this T cell receptor (beta chain) was detected ten times or more. Its specificity is unknown. Germline-derived CDR1 and CDR2 are DFQATT and SNEGSKA (reference sequence). The CDR3 runs to 15 residues. Trimming removed 5 bases from V and 1 base from J; junction bases left unmatched: 7. These data come from a study of neurological immune-mediated disorders. Each TCR transcript was tagged with a 10-nucleotide random UMI during 5'RACE. In every sequencing run, more than 160 million TCR-beta sequences were generated from 15-18 subjects. TCRdb passed the 5' RACE reads through MiXCR, listing each CDR3 protein once. Here the sample spans some 83,000 distinct CDR3 sequences, just over 2.5% being singletons. Study-wide points: According to phylogenetic grouping, one related-CDR3 cluster, a possible signature, contained the repertoires of 18 of 34 multiple sclerosis patients.

V usage is TRBV20-1 and J usage is TRBJ2-7; TRBD2 aligns across 11 bases. The TCR was taken from a woman aged 25 to 45 with multiple sclerosis. The sample comprised PBMCs. The chain's CDR3 is CSALMIAGGSYEQYF. CDR3 bases: TGCAGTGCTTTAATGATAGCGGGAGGGTCCTACGAGCAGTACTTC.